One and the same sample provided the 31 T cell receptor beta chains below, sequenced in a study of T cell responses to AZD1222 COVID-19 vaccine. Produced via immunoSEQ multiplex PCR; TCRdb's table is partial and in-frame only. The table has some 90,000 clones, around nine tenths seen once. Here the sequenced sample was peripheral blood, taken on day 0 of AZD1222 vaccination. Receptors originate from an adult in good health.

The chain employs TRBV6-5 and TRBJ1-1; D gene uncertain. V was trimmed by 6 bases and J by 4 bases, leaving 15 bases between them. CDR3 length equals 14 residues. Germline CDR1 MNHEY, CDR2 SVGAGI. Here the CDR3 reads CASSPTYGSTEAFF. CDR3 DNA sequence: TGTGCCAGCAGCCCAACGTACGGGAGCACTGAAGCTTTCTTT.

The J gene is TRBJ2-7, the V gene TRBV7-9; D tentatively reads TRBD1 or TRBD2 (6 bases each). The CDR3 runs to 13 residues. CDR1 is SEHNR, CDR2 FQNEAQ, per germline (reference sequence). Trimming removed 3 bases from V and 4 bases from J, with 10 bases in between. The CDR3 sequence: CASSLGGPYEQYF. The DNA for the CDR3 is TGTGCCAGCAGCTTGGGGGGCCCTTACGAGCAGTACTTC. Full variable domain (outside the CDR3, taken from reference TRBV7-9 and TRBJ2-7): DTGVSQNPRHKITKRGQNVTFRCDPISEHNRLYWYRQTLGQGPEFLTYFQNEAQLEKSRLLSDRFSAERPKGSFSTLEIQRTEQGDSAMYLCASSLGGPYEQYFGPGTRLTVT.

The V call is TRBV5-1, the J call TRBJ2-1; D is perhaps TRBD1 (5 bases). CDR1 SGHRS and CDR2 YFSETQ come from the germline V gene. The CDR3 runs 15 residues. The V end was cut by 2 bases, the J end by 4 bases, with 13 bases between. CDR3 bases: TGCGCCAGCAGCTTCAGCGACAGCTTATACAATGAGCAGTTCTTC. Translating it yields CASSFSDSLYNEQFF.

V is TRBV5-4 and J is TRBJ1-6; D is perhaps TRBD1 (6 bases). This CDR3 is built from 13 residues. Germline lookup yields CDR1 SGHNT and CDR2 YYREEE (reference sequence). The V end was cut by 3 bases, the J end by 10 bases, with 11 bases between. Here the CDR3 DNA reads TGTGCCAGCAGCTCGACAGGTGGCTCACCCCTCCACTTT. Protein: CASSSTGGSPLHF.

This sequence joins TRBV18 and TRBJ2-1; tentative D call: TRBD2 (5 bases). V lost 3 bases and J 9 bases, leaving 15 bases between the germline ends. The CDR3 length is 14 residues. From germline, CDR1 is KGHSH and CDR2 LQKENI. The CDR3 is CASSPVEGLGEQFF. For the CDR3, the DNA is TGTGCCAGCTCACCTGTCGAGGGATTGGGTGAGCAGTTCTTC.

The chain joins TRBV6-1 to TRBJ1-1; D is unclear. Trimming cost V 0 bases and J 5 bases, with 7 bases left between them. This CDR3 region has 13 residues. Germline lookup yields CDR1 MNHNS and CDR2 SASEGT. The CDR3 bases are TGTGCCAGCAGTGAAGCGGTTCGGACTGAAGCTTTCTTT. Its translation: CASSEAVRTEAFF.

In DNA form, the CDR3 reads TGCGCCAGCAGCCAAGAAAAAGGTCTTAATGAAAAACTGTTTTTT. Encoded protein: CASSQEKGLNEKLFF. The chain has TRBV4-3 and TRBJ1-4; D gene uncertain. The CDR3 sequence is 15 residues long. Germline CDR1 reads LGHNA; CDR2 reads YSLEER. V was trimmed by 0 bases and J by 4 bases, leaving 9 bases between them.

The rearrangement joins TRBV10-1 to TRBJ2-2; D gene uncertain. V lost 6 bases, J lost 6 bases, and 8 bases lay in between. The germline V gene encodes CDR1 WNHNN and CDR2 SYGVQD (reference sequence). This CDR3 spans 12 amino acids. The CDR3 nucleotides are TGCGCCAGCAGCCTGGGCGCCGGGGAGCTGTTTTTT. Translation gives CASSLGAGELFF.

V usage is TRBV6-1 and J usage is TRBJ2-7, with D possibly TRBD2 on 6 matching bases. V lost 4 bases, J lost 1 base, and 14 bases lay in between. Germline V lookup: CDR1 MNHNS, CDR2 SASEGT. This CDR3 has 15 residues. DNA of the CDR3: TGTGCCAGCAGTGTAGGAGGGACTCAGTCCTACGAGCAGTACTTC. Residues: CASSVGGTQSYEQYF.

The sample holds a few counts of this clone. The chain uses TRBV27 and TRBJ1-1; D gene ambiguous. CDR1 and CDR2 (germline): MNHEY, SMNVEV (reference sequence). Trimming removed 2 bases from V and 2 bases from J, with 9 bases in between. This CDR3 has 14 residues. CDR3 DNA sequence: TGTGCCAGCAGTTTACTCCAGGCCAACACTGAAGCTTTCTTT. This codes for CASSLLQANTEAFF.

This clone has a single count. The chain uses TRBV7-2 and TRBJ1-4; TRBD1 agrees at 7 bases. Germline CDR1 SGHTA, CDR2 FQGNSA. V shed 0 bases and J 7 bases; nucleotides not matched to a gene: 11. The CDR3 covers 17 residues. CDR3 bases: TGTGCCAGCAGCTTAGCACAGGGGTTCTATGGCACTGAAAAACTGTTTTTT. It is translated as CASSLAQGFYGTEKLFF.

The rearrangement links TRBV10-2 to TRBJ1-4, with 11 bases aligning to TRBD1. This CDR3 comprises 18 residues. CDR1 is WSHSY and CDR2 is SAAADI in the germline V gene. V shed 4 bases and J 0 bases; nucleotides not matched to a gene: 7. CDR3 sequence reads: CASSGTGGAGATNEKLFF. The CDR3 nucleotides are TGCGCCAGCAGTGGGACAGGGGGCGCCGGGGCAACTAATGAAAAACTGTTTTTT.

Remarks on this clone: The junction does not match germline at one end; this may be a read error. The rearrangement links TRBV15 to TRBJ1-6; D unclear. Looked up from germline, CDR1 is LNHNV and CDR2 is YYDKDF (reference sequence). The CDR3 contains 13 residues. The CDR3 spells CAASRDRGSPLHF. For the CDR3, the DNA is TGTGCCGCCAGCAGAGATCGGGGTTCACCCCTCCACTTT.

The V call is TRBV19, the J call TRBJ1-2, with a tentative D call TRBD1 (6 bases). The length of the CDR3 is 13 residues. Trimming pared 6 bases from V and 2 bases from J, leaving 10 bases between. CDR1 and CDR2 (germline): LNHDA, SQIVND (reference sequence). In nucleotides, the CDR3 is TGTGCCAGTAGGGACAGAGTCAACTATGGCTACACCTTC. This codes for CASRDRVNYGYTF.

This chain links TRBV6-5 with TRBJ2-2, with D perhaps being TRBD1 or TRBD2 (5 bases each). The V end was cut by 2 bases, the J end by 7 bases, with 14 bases between. Germline V gene data show CDR1 as MNHEY and CDR2 as SVGAGI. The CDR3 has 15 amino acids. The CDR3: CASSYRQYGGGELFF. In nucleotides, the CDR3 is TGTGCCAGCAGTTACCGGCAGTATGGGGGCGGGGAGCTGTTTTTT.

The table lists this clone with a count of one. The CDR3, as DNA: TGTGCCAGCAGCGTTGACACTAGCGGGAGAGGTGAGCAGTTCTTC. As protein: CASSVDTSGRGEQFF. V gene TRBV9 combines with J gene TRBJ2-1; 11 bases map to TRBD2. This CDR3 has 15 residues. The junction had 7 bases not matched to a gene; V was cut back by 2 bases and J by 9 bases. In germline, CDR1 is SGDLS, CDR2 YYNGEE.

About this clone itself: Other DNA variants within this sample encode the same CDR3. The rearrangement uses TRBV30 and TRBJ1-3; no definite D call. The germline V gene has CDR1 GTSNPN and CDR2 SVGIG (reference sequence). Between the trimmed V and J ends, which lost 0 bases and 5 bases, there was a span of 8 bases. The CDR3 length is 13 residues. DNA for the CDR3: TGTGCCTGGAGTGTAAGTGGAAGAAACACCATATATTTT. It is translated as CAWSVSGRNTIYF.

The chain is built from TRBV3-1 (or the pseudogene TRBV3-2) and TRBJ2-1; 9 nucleotides match TRBD2. There are 15 residues in the CDR3. V trimming: 3 bases; J trimming: 2 bases; junction bases outside the gene matches: 2. Germline CDR1 LGHDT, CDR2 YNNKEL (reference sequence). CDR3 protein: CASSQREGTYNEQFF. CDR3 nucleotide sequence: TGTGCCAGCAGCCAGCGGGAGGGGACCTACAATGAGCAGTTCTTC.

This chain uses TRBV5-1 with TRBJ2-5; maybe TRBD1 (6 bases). This CDR3 has 15 residues. V lost 3 bases and J 4 bases, leaving 16 bases between the germline ends. Germline CDR1 SGHRS, CDR2 YFSETQ. For the CDR3, the DNA is TGCGCCAGCAGCTATTTCAGGGGCGAGGGAGAGACCCAGTACTTC. Translated, it gives CASSYFRGEGETQYF.

The rearrangement joins TRBV19 to TRBJ1-4; D is uncertain. CDR3 length: 13 amino acids. The V and J ends lost 0 bases and 6 bases respectively, with 5 bases between them. The germline gives CDR1 LNHDA, CDR2 SQIVND (reference sequence). CDR3 sequence: CASSIDADEKLFF. DNA of the CDR3: TGTGCCAGTAGTATAGACGCTGATGAAAAACTGTTTTTT.

This clone was counted only a few times. The V gene is TRBV10-1, the J gene TRBJ1-5, with 7 bases matching TRBD1. The CDR3 is 15 amino acids. Unmatched junction bases numbered 11, after V lost 7 bases and J lost 5 bases. Germline V gene lookup returns CDR1 WNHNN and CDR2 SYGVQD (reference sequence). CDR3 in amino acids: CASILQGMTHQPQHF. CDR3 DNA sequence: TGCGCCAGCATTTTACAGGGGATGACACATCAGCCCCAGCATTTT.

The rearrangement joins TRBV4-1 to TRBJ1-2; D possibly corresponds to TRBD1 (5 bases). The germline V gene has CDR1 MGHRA and CDR2 YSYEKL. Trimming pared 0 bases from V and 4 bases from J, leaving 6 bases between. This CDR3 spans 13 amino acids. The CDR3 nucleotides are TGCGCCAGCAGCCAAGAAGGGGCCTATGGCTACACCTTC. Translation: CASSQEGAYGYTF.

A single count supports this clone. The CDR3 reads CASSRGLQETQYF. DNA for the CDR3: TGTGCCAGCAGCCGGGGACTGCAAGAGACCCAGTACTTC. The chain employs TRBV11-2 and TRBJ2-5, with a weak D call TRBD2 (6 bases). The V gene lost 5 bases and the J gene lost 2 bases, with 9 bases spanning the gap. This CDR3 has 13 residues. Germline CDR1 reads SGHAT; CDR2 reads FQNNGV. Supplemented by reference TRBV11-2 and TRBJ2-5, the full variable domain reads EAGVAQSPRYKIIEKRQSVAFWCNPISGHATLYWYQQILGQGPKLLIQFQNNGVVDDSQLPKDRFSAERLKGVDSTLKIQPAKLEDSAVYLCASSRGLQETQYFGPGTRLLVL.

This clone was seen a few times. The chain recombines TRBV6-4 with TRBJ1-2; D is perhaps TRBD1 (5 bases). Germline lookup yields CDR1 MRHNA and CDR2 SNTAGT. The CDR3 is made up of 14 amino acids. Between the trimmed V and J ends, which lost 2 bases and 4 bases, there was a span of 11 bases. CDR3 nucleotides: TGTGCCAGCAGTGACAAAGACAGCGGCTATGGCTACACCTTC. It encodes CASSDKDSGYGYTF.

This chain links TRBV18 with TRBJ2-7; 9 bases fit TRBD1. The CDR3 spans 17 residues. Germline CDR1 reads KGHSH; CDR2 reads LQKENI. Trimming at V came to 2 bases and at J to 2 bases, leaving 10 bases not matched to a gene. The CDR3 reads CASSPGQGLTKPYEQYF. The CDR3 DNA reads TGTGCCAGCTCACCAGGACAGGGGCTAACCAAGCCCTACGAGCAGTACTTC.

The V and J genes are TRBV20-1 and TRBJ2-5; D may match TRBD1 or TRBD2 (5 bases each). CDR1 and CDR2 from the germline V gene are DFQATT and SNEGSKA (reference sequence). The germline V and J ends were trimmed by 3 bases and 4 bases, with 15 bases remaining between them. The CDR3 sequence is 14 residues long. CDR3 loop: CSASFYPGRETQYF. The CDR3 bases are TGCAGTGCTAGTTTTTATCCAGGGAGAGAGACCCAGTACTTC.

This clone was found once. The chain is built from TRBV5-6 and TRBJ2-7; 8 nucleotides line up with TRBD2. V was pared by 6 bases and J by 5 bases, with 7 bases of the junction left unmatched. This CDR3 spans 13 amino acids. Germline loops: CDR1 SGHDT, CDR2 YYEEEE. For the CDR3, the DNA is TGTGCCAGCAACCGGGAGGGCCCCCACGAGCAGTACTTC. As protein: CASNREGPHEQYF.

The count of this clone is one. In DNA, the CDR3 is TGTGCCAGCTGGGCCCGACAGGCCAGGGGTGAAAAACTGTTTTTT. It codes for CASWARQARGEKLFF. This rearrangement joins TRBV2 to TRBJ1-4; D might be TRBD1 (6 bases). With 8 bases removed from V and 7 bases from J, the gap between germline ends came to 20 bases. Germline V gives CDR1 SNHLY, CDR2 FYNNEI. The CDR3 runs to 15 residues.

The chain has TRBV12-3 or TRBV12-4 and TRBJ1-1; 8 bases fit TRBD1. CDR3 length equals 13 residues. Trimming at V came to 6 bases and at J to 5 bases, leaving 5 bases not matched to a gene. This CDR3 is CASRNTGGTEAFF. Here the CDR3 DNA reads TGTGCCAGCAGAAATACAGGGGGAACTGAAGCTTTCTTT.

V gene TRBV20-1 combines with J gene TRBJ1-4; D is unclear. The V end lost 3 bases, the J end lost 6 bases, and 8 bases lay between the germline ends. Germline CDR1 is DFQATT and CDR2 is SNEGSKA (reference sequence). This CDR3 spans 12 amino acids. This CDR3 reads CSASSEHEKLFF. The DNA for the CDR3 is TGCAGTGCTAGTTCAGAGCATGAAAAACTGTTTTTT.

The chain carries TRBV6-1 and TRBJ1-1; no definite D call. Trimming pared 0 bases from V and 4 bases from J, leaving 6 bases between. Per the germline V gene, CDR1 is MNHNS and CDR2 is SASEGT. This CDR3 spans 13 amino acids. The CDR3, as DNA: TGTGCCAGCAGTGAAGCCGAATTCACTGAAGCTTTCTTT. Protein product: CASSEAEFTEAFF.